A single sample is the source of the 9 T cell receptor beta chains below, sequenced in a study of blood T cell repertoires in COVID-19. Some clones are missing from TCRdb's copy, which holds only in-frame ones; the method was immunoSEQ multiplex PCR. The data show 55,000 to 80,000 clones, roughly 81% seen once. Sequenced material: peripheral blood. These receptors came from a human donor in a cohort sampled during active COVID-19.

The chain is built from TRBV28 and TRBJ1-2; D ambiguous. The CDR3 has 14 amino acids. The V end lost 5 bases, the J end lost 2 bases, and 12 bases lay between the germline ends. Germline V gene data show CDR1 as MDHEN and CDR2 as SYDVKM. The CDR3 here is CASSTERWNYGYTF. In DNA form, the CDR3 reads TGTGCCAGCAGTACCGAGCGTTGGAACTATGGCTACACCTTC.

DNA of the CDR3: TGTGCCAGCAGTACAGGACCACTTAACTATGGCTACACCTTC. Translation gives CASSTGPLNYGYTF. The chain uses TRBV28 and TRBJ1-2; possible D gene TRBD1, 5 bases. V lost 5 bases and J 1 base, leaving 11 bases between the germline ends. CDR3 length: 14 amino acids. Germline CDR1 and CDR2: MDHEN and SYDVKM.

This chain connects TRBV28 to TRBJ2-3, with D perhaps matching TRBD1 (6 bases). Per germline, CDR1 MDHEN and CDR2 SYDVKM. V was cut by 3 bases and J by 1 base, with 8 bases left in between. The length of the CDR3 is 14 residues. CDR3 residues: CASSFRGGTDTQYF. CDR3 nucleotide sequence: TGTGCCAGCAGTTTCAGGGGCGGCACAGATACGCAGTATTTT. Using reference TRBV28 and TRBJ2-3 for the parts outside the CDR3, the full variable domain is DVKVTQSSRYLVKRTGEKVFLECVQDMDHENMFWYRQDPGLGLRLIYFSYDVKMKEKGDIPEGYSVSREKKERFSLILESASTNQTSMYLCASSFRGGTDTQYFGPGTRLTVL.

The V and J genes are TRBV24-1 and TRBJ2-7, with a weak D call TRBD2 (6 bases). The CDR3 runs 15 residues. Trimming removed 5 bases from V and 5 bases from J, with 18 bases in between. Germline values: CDR1 KGHDR, CDR2 SFDVKD. CDR3 DNA sequence: TGTGCCACCAGTGCGCGGGGACGACCCACCGACGAGCAGTACTTC. This translates into CATSARGRPTDEQYF.

This sequence joins TRBV15 and TRBJ2-7, with D possibly matching TRBD2 (6 bases). V lost 4 bases and J lost 3, with 10 bases in between. Looked up from germline, CDR1 is LNHNV and CDR2 is YYDKDF (reference sequence). The CDR3 has 13 residues. The CDR3 loop is CATSTGRNYEQYF. CDR3 DNA: TGTGCCACCAGCACAGGGAGGAACTACGAGCAGTACTTC. The variable domain in full, with the rest retrieved from reference TRBV15 and TRBJ2-7, is DAMVIQNPRYQVTQFGKPVTLSCSQTLNHNVMYWYQQKSSQAPKLLFHYYDKDFNNEADTPDNFQSRRPNTSFCFLDIRSPGLGDTAMYLCATSTGRNYEQYFGPGTRLTVT.

The chain is built from TRBV4-1 and TRBJ1-1; D may be TRBD1 (5 bases). The CDR3 is 12 residues long. Germline V gene sequence: CDR1 MGHRA, CDR2 YSYEKL. Trimming stripped 2 bases from V and 8 bases from J, with 9 bases between. The CDR3 DNA sequence: TGCGCCAGCAGCCAACAGGGCCGAGAAGCTTTCTTT. Translation: CASSQQGREAFF.

This chain joins TRBV27 and TRBJ2-7; TRBD2 matches 8 bases. CDR1 MNHEY and CDR2 SMNVEV come from the germline V gene (reference sequence). CDR3 size: 16 residues. V shed 6 bases and J 6 bases; nucleotides not matched to a gene: 16. The CDR3 bases are TGTGCCAGCAGCCCGTGGGTCAGCGGGAGAACGGCCGAGCAGTACTTC. Amino acid sequence: CASSPWVSGRTAEQYF.

The V call is TRBV3-1 (or the pseudogene TRBV3-2), the J call TRBJ2-2, with 7 bases matching TRBD1. V was pared by 4 bases and J by 3 bases, with 5 bases of the junction left unmatched. The CDR3 has 15 amino acids. CDR1 and CDR2 (germline): LGHDT, YNNKEL (reference sequence). CDR3 region: CASSPGQHYTGELFF. The DNA of the CDR3 is TGTGCCAGCAGCCCGGGACAGCACTACACCGGGGAGCTGTTTTTT.

Here the CDR3 DNA reads TGTGCCACCAGTGATCCACATACTAGCGGGGGAGACTCCACAGATACGCAGTATTTT. It encodes CATSDPHTSGGDSTDTQYF. The V gene is TRBV24-1, the J gene TRBJ2-3; 11 nucleotides align to TRBD2. The V segment lost 3 bases and the J segment 2 bases; nucleotides outside the gene matches: 12. Germline CDR1 reads KGHDR; CDR2 reads SFDVKD. This CDR3 has 19 amino acids.